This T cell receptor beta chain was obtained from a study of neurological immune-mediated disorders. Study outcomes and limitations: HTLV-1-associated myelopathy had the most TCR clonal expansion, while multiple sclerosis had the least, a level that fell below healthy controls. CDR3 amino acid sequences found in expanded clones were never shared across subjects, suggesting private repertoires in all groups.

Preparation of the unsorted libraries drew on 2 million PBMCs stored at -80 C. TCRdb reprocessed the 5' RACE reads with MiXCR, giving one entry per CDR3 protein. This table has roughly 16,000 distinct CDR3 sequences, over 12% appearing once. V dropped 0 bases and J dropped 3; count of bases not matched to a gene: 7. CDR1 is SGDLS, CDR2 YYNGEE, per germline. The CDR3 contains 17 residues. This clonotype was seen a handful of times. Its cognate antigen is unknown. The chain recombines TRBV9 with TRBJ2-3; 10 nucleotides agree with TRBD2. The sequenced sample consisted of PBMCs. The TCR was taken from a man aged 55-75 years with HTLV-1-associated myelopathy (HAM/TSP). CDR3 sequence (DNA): TGTGCCAGCAGCGTAGAGCCTAGCGGGGGAGAAACAGATACGCAGTATTTT. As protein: CASSVEPSGGETDTQYF.